These 26 T cell receptor beta chains originate from one sample sequenced in a study of T cells in Graves' hyperthyroidism and ophthalmopathy. Researchers took RNA transcripts and amplified the TCR beta CDR3 regions from them. The HTBI set primed first-round TCR CDR3 RT-PCR. TCRdb re-derived calls from the multiplex PCR reads in MiXCR, one entry per CDR3 protein. Here the sample spans roughly 380,000 distinct CDR3 sequences, approximately 13% being singletons. Sequencing was performed on blood. Receptors originate from a man aged 25-40 years with Graves' hyperthyroidism that later progressed to Graves' ophthalmopathy.

The chain is built from TRBV10-3 and TRBJ2-2; 12 bases line up with TRBD2. Per germline, CDR1 ENHRY and CDR2 SYGVKD. CDR3 length: 16 residues. The ends lost 6 bases at V and 3 bases at J; junction bases unmatched: 5. CDR3: CAISQLAGGYTGELFF. The DNA for the CDR3 is TGTGCCATCAGCCAACTAGCGGGGGGTTACACCGGGGAGCTGTTTTTT.

The sample holds a few counts of this clonotype. The chain joins TRBV28 to TRBJ2-1; TRBD2 agrees at 9 bases. The CDR3 runs to 16 residues. CDR1 MDHEN and CDR2 SYDVKM come from the germline V gene. V dropped 2 bases and J dropped 7; count of bases not matched to a gene: 9. The CDR3 loop is CASSLLGGGVGNEQFF. The CDR3 bases are TGTGCCAGCAGTTTACTGGGCGGGGGGGTGGGTAATGAGCAGTTCTTC.

The V gene is TRBV29-1, the J gene TRBJ2-1, with 9 bases that match TRBD2. The CDR3 is 15 residues long. Trimming removed 3 bases from V and 6 bases from J; junction bases left unmatched: 9. Germline V lookup: CDR1 SQVTM, CDR2 ANQGSEA. This chain's CDR3 is CSVDRFAGGLNEQFF. The CDR3 DNA sequence: TGCAGCGTTGATAGGTTTGCGGGGGGGCTCAATGAGCAGTTCTTC.

The sample holds many counts of this clonotype. The chain couples TRBV28 to TRBJ1-2; D may be TRBD1 (5 bases). CDR1 MDHEN and CDR2 SYDVKM come from the germline V gene. The CDR3 extends over 15 amino acids. Trimming took 3 bases from V and 3 from J, leaving 14 bases between them. The CDR3 bases are TGTGCCAGCAGTTTGACAGTGCCGGGGGACTATGGCTACACCTTC. It codes for CASSLTVPGDYGYTF.

This clonotype was counted at least ten times. This chain uses TRBV28 with TRBJ1-1; D may be TRBD1 (5 bases). This CDR3 contains 15 residues. The germline V gene has CDR1 MDHEN and CDR2 SYDVKM. The V and J ends lost 4 bases and 1 base respectively, with 13 bases between them. In nucleotides, the CDR3 is TGTGCCAGCAGTTATCCTGGGGGAAGGAACACTGAAGCTTTCTTT. Encoded protein: CASSYPGGRNTEAFF.

This clonotype was observed at least ten times. The chain uses TRBV7-8 and TRBJ1-5, with D perhaps TRBD1 (6 bases). Per germline, CDR1 SGHVS and CDR2 FQNEAQ. The V gene lost 6 bases and the J gene lost 0 bases, with 15 bases spanning the gap. The CDR3 consists of 16 residues. The CDR3 DNA follows: TGTGCCAGCAGGATGGGGACACCGTATAGCAATCAGCCCCAGCATTTT. This sequence encodes CASRMGTPYSNQPQHF.

This clonotype was observed many times. J is TRBJ1-1 and V is TRBV2; 10 nucleotides align to TRBD1. This CDR3 has 13 residues. V shed 7 bases, J shed 4 bases, and the junction held 3 bases outside the gene matches. Germline lookup yields CDR1 SNHLY and CDR2 FYNNEI. CDR3 sequence reads: CASKGQGSTEAFF. In nucleotides, the CDR3 is TGTGCCAGCAAGGGACAGGGGTCCACTGAAGCTTTCTTT.

The rearrangement uses TRBV18 and TRBJ1-2; D is possibly TRBD1 (5 bases). The CDR3 sequence is 13 residues long. V lost 3 bases to trimming and J lost 4 bases, with 9 bases between them. CDR1 and CDR2 from the germline V gene are KGHSH and LQKENI. The CDR3 coding sequence is TGTGCCAGCTCACCCAACAGGATCTATGGCTACACCTTC. Protein product: CASSPNRIYGYTF.

This clonotype was seen ten or more times. The J gene is TRBJ2-7, the V gene TRBV9, with D unclear. Germline V gene sequence: CDR1 SGDLS, CDR2 YYNGEE. Trimming stripped 4 bases from V and 5 bases from J, with 16 bases between. CDR3 size: 14 residues. CDR3 nucleotide sequence: TGTGCCAGCAGCCCCCACGCCGGGCCCAACGAGCAGTACTTC. It is translated as CASSPHAGPNEQYF.

As concerns this clonotype: Just one base apart from a much larger clone, this may be a read error. The chain is built from TRBV20-1 and TRBJ2-1; 8 bases align to TRBD2. The CDR3 is made up of 13 amino acids. Germline CDR1 is DFQATT and CDR2 is SNEGSKA (reference sequence). Trimming at V came to 5 bases and at J to 7 bases, leaving 7 bases not matched to a gene. In DNA form, the CDR3 reads TGCAGTGCTGCCCGGGGGGGCCAGAATGAGCAGTTCTTC. Translated, it gives CSAARGGQNEQFF.

The chain links TRBV20-1 to TRBJ1-1; TRBD1 might be the D (5 bases). This CDR3 contains 15 residues. V was cut by 3 bases and J by 0 bases, with 14 bases left in between. Germline values: CDR1 DFQATT, CDR2 SNEGSKA (reference sequence). CDR3 sequence reads: CSARARGALNTEAFF. The CDR3 region has the DNA TGCAGTGCTAGGGCCCGAGGGGCCCTGAACACTGAAGCTTTCTTT.

This clonotype was seen many times. The chain employs TRBV5-1 and TRBJ1-1, with TRBD1 matching 9 bases. After removal of 3 bases from V and 4 bases from J, the junction contained 10 bases not matched to a gene. CDR1 is SGHRS, CDR2 YFSETQ, per germline. The CDR3 is 16 amino acids. CDR3 protein: CASSYSGTGSGTEAFF. CDR3 in DNA: TGCGCCAGCAGCTACTCCGGGACAGGGTCGGGCACTGAAGCTTTCTTT.

V usage is TRBV5-5 and J usage is TRBJ2-7, with 8 bases identical to TRBD1. The V gene's germline CDR1 is SGHKS and CDR2 YYEKEE (reference sequence). V was pared by 6 bases and J by 2 bases, with 13 bases of the junction left unmatched. The CDR3 runs 16 residues. This CDR3 is CASTTTSGTGAYEQYF. The CDR3, as DNA: TGTGCCAGCACCACTACCTCCGGGACAGGAGCCTACGAGCAGTACTTC.

This clonotype came up many times. This chain connects TRBV7-2 to TRBJ1-1; TRBD1 is a possible D gene (5 bases). CDR1 SGHTA and CDR2 FQGNSA come from the germline V gene. CDR3 size: 13 residues. V was trimmed by 4 bases and J by 5 bases, leaving 11 bases between them. Here the CDR3 DNA reads TGTGCCAGCAGCTATCAGGGTGGGACTGAAGCTTTCTTT. This gives the protein CASSYQGGTEAFF.

This clonotype was seen repeatedly, ten times or more. The rearrangement links TRBV28 to TRBJ1-1; D possibly corresponds to TRBD1 (5 bases). V gave up 3 bases and J gave up 6 bases, with 5 bases separating them. The CDR3 has 11 residues. Germline-derived CDR1 and CDR2 are MDHEN and SYDVKM. This CDR3 reads CASSLTAEAFF. The CDR3 nucleotides are TGTGCCAGCAGTTTGACAGCTGAAGCTTTCTTT.

This clonotype was seen more than once but under ten times. The chain has TRBV11-3 and TRBJ2-5; D is undetermined. This CDR3 is 14 amino acids long. Germline CDR1 SGHNT, CDR2 YENEEA. Trimming cost V 2 bases and J 2 bases, with 9 bases left between them. CDR3 sequence: CASSLTNLQETQYF. The CDR3 region has the DNA TGTGCCAGCAGCTTAACCAACCTACAAGAGACCCAGTACTTC.

This clonotype was picked up a small number of times. The chain recombines TRBV10-3 with TRBJ1-1, with 7 bases that match TRBD1. Germline CDR1 is ENHRY and CDR2 is SYGVKD. The CDR3 extends over 12 amino acids. The V gene end was trimmed by 6 bases and the J gene end by 6 bases; junction bases not matched to a gene: 4. CDR3 sequence reads: CAISLTGPEAFF. CDR3 coding DNA: TGTGCCATCAGCCTGACAGGGCCTGAAGCTTTCTTT.

The sample holds many counts of this clonotype. This chain links TRBV2 with TRBJ1-2; 10 nucleotides agree with TRBD1. CDR1 and CDR2 (germline): SNHLY, FYNNEI. The junction had 22 bases not matched to a gene; V was cut back by 7 bases and J by 8 bases. The CDR3 is made up of 18 amino acids. CDR3 in DNA: TGTGCCAGCACTTGGACAAGGGACTCCCGGGACAGGGGATGGGGCTACACCTTC. Its translation is CASTWTRDSRDRGWGYTF.

This clonotype occurred many times. V gene TRBV5-8 combines with J gene TRBJ1-4, with TRBD1 identical over 7 bases. V was clipped by 4 bases and J by 5 bases; unmatched bases: 8. CDR1 and CDR2 (germline): SGHTS, YDEGEE. The CDR3 is made up of 15 amino acids. The CDR3 reads CASSSGQAPNEKLFF. The DNA for the CDR3 is TGTGCCAGCAGCAGCGGACAGGCTCCAAATGAAAAACTGTTTTTT.

This clonotype was seen a few times. Given a much more abundant clone one base away, this may be a read error. In DNA, the CDR3 is TGTGCCGGCAGTAATAGGGCTAGCACAGATACGCAGTATTTT. The encoded protein is CAGSNRASTDTQYF. V gene TRBV28 combines with J gene TRBJ2-3; D remains unclear. The germline gives CDR1 MDHEN, CDR2 SYDVKM. The CDR3 is 14 residues long.

The rearrangement joins TRBV20-1 to TRBJ2-7, with 7 bases matching TRBD1. Losses at the gene ends were 0 bases for V and 9 bases for J; bases not matched to a gene: 17. Germline lookup yields CDR1 DFQATT and CDR2 SNEGSKA (reference sequence). There are 16 residues in the CDR3. The CDR3 loop is CSARDEEQGSLTGQYF. CDR3 coding DNA: TGCAGTGCTAGAGATGAGGAACAGGGGAGTCTTACCGGGCAGTACTTC.

This clonotype was recorded a few times. The chain recombines TRBV6-1 with TRBJ1-1; 10 nucleotides agree with TRBD1. This CDR3 contains 19 residues. CDR1 is MNHNS and CDR2 is SASEGT in the germline V gene. V was clipped by 6 bases and J by 5 bases; unmatched bases: 21. CDR3 nucleotide sequence: TGTGCCAGCAGGAGGTTTCCCGGGACAGGGGCATCCCTCGGAACTGAAGCTTTCTTT. Its protein is CASRRFPGTGASLGTEAFF.

This clonotype came up many times. The gene calls are TRBV20-1 and TRBJ1-5, with D possibly being TRBD1 (5 bases). The CDR3 totals 12 residues. Per germline, CDR1 DFQATT and CDR2 SNEGSKA (reference sequence). Trimming took 3 bases from V and 4 from J, leaving 7 bases between them. In nucleotides, the CDR3 is TGCAGTGCTAGCGAGGGGAATCAGCCCCAGCATTTT. Its translation is CSASEGNQPQHF.

This clonotype was seen many times. V usage is TRBV20-1 and J usage is TRBJ1-5, with TRBD1 as a possible D gene (5 bases). Germline V gene lookup returns CDR1 DFQATT and CDR2 SNEGSKA (reference sequence). The V gene lost 2 bases and the J gene lost 4 bases, with 9 bases spanning the gap. This CDR3 has 13 amino acids. Here the CDR3 DNA reads TGCAGTGCTAGAACTGGGGCGAATCAGCCCCAGCATTTT. It yields the protein CSARTGANQPQHF.

This clonotype was counted a few times. The chain couples TRBV12-3 or TRBV12-4 to TRBJ2-7; either TRBD1 or TRBD2 may supply D (5 bases each). The CDR3 runs 13 residues. The V end lost 7 bases, the J end lost 4 bases, and 14 bases lay between the germline ends. The DNA of the CDR3 is TGTGCCAGCACCGAGGGGATTCAGTACGAGCAGTACTTC. Its protein product is CASTEGIQYEQYF.

This clonotype was detected many times. The V and J genes are TRBV20-1 and TRBJ1-1; D unclear. Germline lookup yields CDR1 DFQATT and CDR2 SNEGSKA (reference sequence). V lost 2 bases and J lost 1, with 8 bases in between. The CDR3 has 13 residues. CDR3 in amino acids: CSARKSSNTEAFF. The CDR3 nucleotides read TGCAGTGCTAGAAAATCCTCGAACACTGAAGCTTTCTTT.